Presented here are 12 T cell receptor beta chains from one specimen sequenced in a study of cytomegalovirus exposure and HLA in healthy donors. PCR was performed using 60 Vbeta and 13 Jbeta primers. TCRdb keeps only in-frame clones here, not all; method: immunoSEQ multiplex PCR. The data contain some 65,000 clones, about 73% of them singletons. The sequenced sample consisted of PBMCs. These receptors came from a woman in her thirties in good health and CMV-seronegative.

The V and J genes are TRBV28 and TRBJ1-1; D not certain. V lost 2 bases and J 2 bases, leaving 9 bases between the germline ends. The CDR3 extends over 14 amino acids. CDR1 and CDR2 from the germline V gene are MDHEN and SYDVKM. The DNA of the CDR3 is TGTGCCAGCAGTTTAATCGGGTCCAACACTGAAGCTTTCTTT. It codes for CASSLIGSNTEAFF.

The gene calls are TRBV7-6 and TRBJ2-2; D may be TRBD1 or TRBD2 (6 bases each). This CDR3 spans 16 amino acids. Germline V lookup: CDR1 SGHVS, CDR2 FNYEAQ. The CDR3 nucleotides read TGTGGCAGGAGCTTAGCGGCAGGGGTCTACACCGGGGAGCTGTTTTTT. Residues: CGRSLAAGVYTGELFF.

V and J are TRBV6-1 and TRBJ1-5; 10 bases match TRBD1. This CDR3 comprises 16 residues. V lost 0 bases, J lost 5 bases, and 4 bases stayed unmatched. Germline V lookup: CDR1 MNHNS, CDR2 SASEGT. CDR3 region: CASSEAGGTGDQPQHF. CDR3 sequence (DNA): TGTGCCAGCAGTGAAGCGGGCGGGACAGGGGATCAGCCCCAGCATTTT.

The V and J genes are TRBV6-5 and TRBJ2-3; D possibly corresponds to TRBD2 (5 bases). Deletions cut 2 bases from V and 5 bases from J, with 17 bases between. CDR3 length: 16 amino acids. Germline V gene data show CDR1 as MNHEY and CDR2 as SVGAGI. CDR3 in amino acids: CASSYLFEGRQDTQYF. CDR3 DNA sequence: TGTGCCAGCAGTTACCTCTTCGAGGGTAGACAAGATACGCAGTATTTT.

This clone appeared a few times. The rearrangement joins TRBV4-2 to TRBJ2-7; 8 positions agree with TRBD2. V lost 0 bases and J lost 6; bases outside the gene matches: 10. CDR1 and CDR2 from the germline V gene are LGHNA and YNFKEQ. The CDR3 has 16 residues. Written as DNA, the CDR3 is TGTGCCAGCAGCCAAGATGACGGGGGGGGCTTCAGCGAGCAGTACTTC. This translates into CASSQDDGGGFSEQYF.

This chain connects TRBV5-6 to TRBJ2-3; TRBD2 matches at 12 bases. With 0 bases clipped from V and 14 bases from J, the junction kept 7 bases outside the gene matches. Germline V gives CDR1 SGHDT, CDR2 YYEEEE. The CDR3 runs 14 residues. The CDR3 region has the DNA TGTGCCAGCAGCTTGGGACTAGCGGGAGTGGTTCCGTATTTT. Its translation is CASSLGLAGVVPYF.

The J gene is TRBJ2-1, the V gene TRBV6-5, with 8 bases lining up with TRBD2. The CDR3 totals 15 residues. The V gene's germline CDR1 is MNHEY and CDR2 SVGAGI. Trimming cost V 5 bases and J 4 bases; bases outside gene matches: 7. CDR3 nucleotides: TGTGCCAGCAGTCGACTAGCGTCCGTATACAATGAGCAGTTCTTC. Its translation is CASSRLASVYNEQFF.

The table lists this clone with a few counts. CDR3 sequence (DNA): TGTGCCAGCAGTGAAAGAGGGGGTGAAGCTTTCTTT. It translates to CASSERGGEAFF. V and J are TRBV2 and TRBJ1-1, with D maybe TRBD1 (6 bases). Trimming took off 2 bases at V and 7 bases at J, with 8 bases between the two ends. The CDR3 runs 12 residues. CDR1 and CDR2 (germline): SNHLY, FYNNEI.

The gene calls are TRBV5-1 and TRBJ2-4, with 7 nucleotides matching TRBD1. The CDR3 sequence is 16 residues long. Germline V lookup: CDR1 SGHRS, CDR2 YFSETQ. V trimming: 0 bases; J trimming: 1 base; junction bases outside the gene matches: 4. CDR3 bases: TGCGCCAGCAGCTTGGCAGGGGGTTCGGCCAAAAACATTCAGTACTTC. This sequence encodes CASSLAGGSAKNIQYF. The full variable domain, in which reference TRBV5-1 and TRBJ2-4 provide the parts outside the CDR3, is KAGVTQTPRYLIKTRGQQVTLSCSPISGHRSVSWYQQTPGQGLQFLFEYFSETQRNKGNFPGRFSGRQFSNSRSEMNVSTLELGDSALYLCASSLAGGSAKNIQYFGAGTRLSVL.

The chain employs TRBV30 and TRBJ2-6; D perhaps matches TRBD2 (5 bases). Trimming took off 4 bases at V and 0 bases at J, with 7 bases between the two ends. CDR1 and CDR2 from the germline V gene are GTSNPN and SVGIG (reference sequence). This CDR3 contains 14 residues. The CDR3 here is CAWTRASGANVLTF. The CDR3 region has the DNA TGTGCCTGGACGCGGGCCTCTGGGGCCAACGTCCTGACTTTC.

The V gene is TRBV27, the J gene TRBJ2-2; TRBD2 matches at 11 bases. The CDR3 covers 16 residues. With 7 bases clipped from V and 2 bases from J, the junction kept 6 bases outside the gene matches. Per the germline V gene, CDR1 is MNHEY and CDR2 is SMNVEV (reference sequence). DNA for the CDR3: TGTGCCAGCAATCCTAGCGGGGGGCTTAACACCGGGGAGCTGTTTTTT. This encodes CASNPSGGLNTGELFF.

This clone was observed a handful of times. The chain carries TRBV19 and TRBJ2-7, with D possibly TRBD1 on 5 matching bases. Trimming removed 3 bases at V and 1 base at J, with 16 bases between. Germline CDR1 reads LNHDA; CDR2 reads SQIVND (reference sequence). The CDR3 has 16 residues. The CDR3 sequence: CASSIYSGSGSYEQYF. The CDR3 DNA is TGTGCCAGTAGTATTTATTCAGGGTCTGGGTCCTACGAGCAGTACTTC.